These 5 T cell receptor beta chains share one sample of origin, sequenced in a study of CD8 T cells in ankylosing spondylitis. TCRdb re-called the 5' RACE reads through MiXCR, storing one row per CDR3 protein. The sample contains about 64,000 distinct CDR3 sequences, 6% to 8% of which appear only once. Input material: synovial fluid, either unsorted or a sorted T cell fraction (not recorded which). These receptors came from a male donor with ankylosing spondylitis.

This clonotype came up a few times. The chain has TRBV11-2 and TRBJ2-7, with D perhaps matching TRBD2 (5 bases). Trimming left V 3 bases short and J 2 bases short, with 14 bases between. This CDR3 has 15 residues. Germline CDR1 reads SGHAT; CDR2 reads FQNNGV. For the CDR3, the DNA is TGTGCCAGCAGCTTGGACGGGATGGAGACCTACGAGCAGTACTTC. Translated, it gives CASSLDGMETYEQYF.

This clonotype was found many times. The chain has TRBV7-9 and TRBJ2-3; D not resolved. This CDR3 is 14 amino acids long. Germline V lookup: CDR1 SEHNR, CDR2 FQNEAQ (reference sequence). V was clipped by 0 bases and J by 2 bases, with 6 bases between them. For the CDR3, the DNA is TGTGCCAGCAGCTTAGCTCAACTCACAGATACGCAGTATTTT. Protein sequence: CASSLAQLTDTQYF.

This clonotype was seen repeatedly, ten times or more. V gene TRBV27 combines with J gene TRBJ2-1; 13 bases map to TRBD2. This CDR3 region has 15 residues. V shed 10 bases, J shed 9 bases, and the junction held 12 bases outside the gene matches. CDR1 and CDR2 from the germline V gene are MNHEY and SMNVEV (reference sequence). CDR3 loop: CATHEGTSGVGEQFF. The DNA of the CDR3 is TGTGCCACTCACGAGGGGACTAGCGGGGTAGGTGAGCAGTTCTTC.

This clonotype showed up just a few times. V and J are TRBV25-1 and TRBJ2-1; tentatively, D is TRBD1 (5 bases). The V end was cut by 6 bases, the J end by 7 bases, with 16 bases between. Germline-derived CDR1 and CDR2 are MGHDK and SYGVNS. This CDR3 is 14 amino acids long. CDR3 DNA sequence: TGTGCCAGCAGAACCCAGGGCAGTCGTAATGAGCAGTTCTTC. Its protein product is CASRTQGSRNEQFF.

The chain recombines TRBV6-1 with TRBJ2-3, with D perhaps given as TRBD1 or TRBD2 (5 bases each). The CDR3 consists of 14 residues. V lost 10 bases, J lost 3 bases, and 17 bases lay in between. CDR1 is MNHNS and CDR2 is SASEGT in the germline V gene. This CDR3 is CATSRGRPTDTQYF. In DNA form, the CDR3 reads TGTGCCACTTCTAGGGGACGGCCGACAGATACGCAGTATTTT.